The clone carrying this T cell receptor beta chain came up many times. Its antigen is undetermined. Using its own MiXCR run on the RT-PCR reads, TCRdb lists one record per CDR3 protein. The data contain about 540,000 distinct CDR3 sequences, 20% to 25% of them singletons. The source of the sample is a study of response to subunit inactivated influenza vaccine. Findings of the study overall: Each seasonal flu vaccination may recruit only limited new T cells, authors suggested.

These data were likewise used in another study, on T cells expressing NK-cell markers. That paper adds: Scientists made TCR beta cDNA using 5'RACE template switching with UMIs. Of the CD8+ T cells in five or six donors, roughly 1.0-7.5% belonged to dominant NKG2C+ clonotypes.

This receptor was obtained from a man between 45 and 60 years old who received an inactivated influenza vaccine. The sequences come from CD4+ T cells sorted from PBMCs, collected roughly 12 days after vaccination.

The CDR3 DNA is TGCAGCGCAGGACTAGCGGGGGGGGCAGATACGCAGTATTTT. The encoded protein is CSAGLAGGADTQYF. The V and J genes are TRBV29-1 and TRBJ2-3; 15 nucleotides line up with TRBD2. Germline CDR1 reads SQVTM; CDR2 reads ANQGSEA. V trimming: 7 bases; J trimming: 4 bases; junction bases outside the gene matches: 3. The CDR3 runs to 14 residues.